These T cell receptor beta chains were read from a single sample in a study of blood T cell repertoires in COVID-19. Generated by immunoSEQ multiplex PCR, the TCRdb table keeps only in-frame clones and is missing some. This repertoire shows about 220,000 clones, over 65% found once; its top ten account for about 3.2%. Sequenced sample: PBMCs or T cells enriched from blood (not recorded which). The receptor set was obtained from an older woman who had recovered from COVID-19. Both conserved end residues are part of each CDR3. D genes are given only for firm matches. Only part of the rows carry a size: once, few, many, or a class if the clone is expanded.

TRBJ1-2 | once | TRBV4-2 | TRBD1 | CASSWTGENYGYTF | TGTGCCAGCAGCTGGACAGGGGAAAACTATGGCTACACCTTC
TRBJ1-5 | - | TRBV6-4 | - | CASRQGQPQHF | TGTGCCAGCAGGCAGGGCCAGCCCCAGCATTTT
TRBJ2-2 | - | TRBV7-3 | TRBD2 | CASSLTSLAASQRLFF | TGTGCCAGCAGCTTAACCTCCCTAGCGGCATCACAAAGGCTGTTTTTT
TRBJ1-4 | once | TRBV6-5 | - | CASSRRTNEKLFF | TGTGCCAGCAGCCGTCGGACTAATGAAAAACTGTTTTTT
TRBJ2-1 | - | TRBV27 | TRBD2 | CASSLVLAGDGRNEQFF | TGTGCCAGCAGTTTAGTTCTAGCGGGAGACGGGAGGAATGAGCAGTTCTTC
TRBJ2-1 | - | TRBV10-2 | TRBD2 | CASRVAGAWNEQFF | TGCGCCAGCAGGGTCGCGGGAGCATGGAATGAGCAGTTCTTC
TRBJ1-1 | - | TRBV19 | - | CASTRQENTEAFF | TGTGCCAGTACCCGACAGGAAAACACTGAAGCTTTCTTT
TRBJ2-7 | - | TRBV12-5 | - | CASGLALDEQYF | TGTGCTAGTGGTTTGGCCCTAGACGAGCAGTACTTC
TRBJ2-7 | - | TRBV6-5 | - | CASSYKSGLPYEQYF | TGTGCCAGCAGTTACAAGAGCGGACTCCCCTACGAGCAGTACTTC
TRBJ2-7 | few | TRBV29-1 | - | CSVVVQVYEQYF | TGCAGCGTTGTCGTACAGGTCTACGAGCAGTACTTC
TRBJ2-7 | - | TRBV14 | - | CASSPRATGRYEQYF | TGTGCCAGCAGCCCAAGGGCTACAGGGCGATACGAGCAGTACTTC
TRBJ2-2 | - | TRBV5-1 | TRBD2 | CASSLNPSGGVAPGELFF | TGCGCCAGCAGCTTAAATCCCTCCGGGGGGGTTGCCCCCGGGGAGCTGTTTTTT
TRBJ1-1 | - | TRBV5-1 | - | CASSLRMGDRTAFF | TGCGCCAGCAGCTTAAGGATGGGAGATCGTACGGCTTTCTTT
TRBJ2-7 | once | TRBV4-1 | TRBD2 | CASSQDEASGRPYEQYF | TGCGCCAGCAGCCAAGATGAAGCTAGCGGGAGGCCCTACGAGCAGTACTTC
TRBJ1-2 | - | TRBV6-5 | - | CASRRADLKGYTF | TGTGCCAGCAGGCGGGCAGACTTGAAGGGCTACACCTTC
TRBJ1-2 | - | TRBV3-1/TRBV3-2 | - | CASSQEGGGGYTF | TGTGCCAGCAGCCAAGAAGGGGGGGGTGGCTACACCTTC
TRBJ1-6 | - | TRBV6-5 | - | CASSPPRGNSPLHF | TGTGCCAGCAGTCCGCCCCGGGGTAATTCACCCCTCCACTTT
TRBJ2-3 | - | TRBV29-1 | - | CSVVIAMSTDTQYF | TGCAGCGTTGTTATCGCGATGAGCACAGATACGCAGTATTTT